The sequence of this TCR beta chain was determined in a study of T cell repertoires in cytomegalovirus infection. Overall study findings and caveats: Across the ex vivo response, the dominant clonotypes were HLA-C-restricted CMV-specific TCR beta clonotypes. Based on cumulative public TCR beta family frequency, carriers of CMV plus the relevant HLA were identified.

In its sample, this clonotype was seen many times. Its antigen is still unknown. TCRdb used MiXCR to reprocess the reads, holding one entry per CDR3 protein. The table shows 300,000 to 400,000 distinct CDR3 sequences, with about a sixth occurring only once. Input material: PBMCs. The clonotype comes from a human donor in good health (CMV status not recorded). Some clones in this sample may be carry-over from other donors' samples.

Here the CDR3 reads CASSQGLAQETQYF. The CDR3 coding sequence is TGTGCCAGCAGCCAGGGACTAGCTCAAGAGACCCAGTACTTC. The rearrangement uses TRBV7-2 and TRBJ2-5, with 9 bases identical to TRBD2. The CDR3 totals 14 residues. Losses at the gene ends were 5 bases for V and 2 bases for J; bases not matched to a gene: 3. Per the germline V gene, CDR1 is SGHTA and CDR2 is FQGNSA. The whole variable domain, remainder taken from reference TRBV7-2 and TRBJ2-5, is GAGVSQSPSNKVTEKGKDVELRCDPISGHTALYWYRQSLGQGLEFLIYFQGNSAPDKSGLPSDRFSAERTGGSVSTLTIQRTQQEDSAVYLCASSQGLAQETQYFGPGTRLLVL.